Listed below are T cell receptor beta chains from one sample, sequenced in a study of shared clonotypes between healthy human individuals. TCRdb's copy holds only in-frame clones and misses some; the assay was immunoSEQ multiplex PCR. The sample shows about 2 million clones, 85% to 95% of them seen only once. The sequenced sample consisted of naive CD4+ T cells sorted from blood. The receptor source for this set is a man aged 18 to 30 in good health. The CDR3 runs from the conserved cysteine through the conserved F or W. Clone size, where shown, is once, few, many, or a class for clones that have expanded.

v_gene	j_gene	abundance	CDR3aa
TRBV5-1	TRBJ2-7	NA	CASSLGLAGGQLTYEQYF
TRBV7-9	TRBJ1-6	NA	CASSRDGNSPLHF
TRBV5-1	TRBJ2-7	NA	CASSLARDYEQYF
TRBV2	TRBJ2-3	few	CASSELGVSTDTQYF
TRBV19	TRBJ1-1	NA	CASSITPGTEAFF
TRBV5-1	TRBJ2-7	NA	CASSSQGNNYEQYF
TRBV7-2	TRBJ2-7	NA	CASSLVGLAGGSYEQYF
TRBV11-1	TRBJ1-4	NA	CASSSTRGIRTNEKLFF
TRBV6-6	TRBJ2-7	NA	CASSYGTSGRVDEQYF
TRBV28	TRBJ2-7	NA	CASSSPGQGVQEYF
TRBV6-1	TRBJ1-2	NA	CASSIQGAFGDGYTF
TRBV7-2	TRBJ1-2	NA	CASSLEPGGYGYTF
TRBV10-2	TRBJ2-7	NA	CASGRQGASYEQYF
TRBV11-2	TRBJ1-6	NA	CASSFPDTQSSYNSPLHF
TRBV10-3	TRBJ2-5	NA	CAISDGETQYF
TRBV30	TRBJ1-6	few	CAWGRNSPLHF